Each of the 19 T cell receptor beta chains below was sequenced from the same sample in a study of blood T cell repertoires in COVID-19. The method was immunoSEQ multiplex PCR; TCRdb's version includes in-frame clones alone and lacks a portion of them. This table has about 370,000 clones, roughly 90% appearing once. Sequences were obtained from peripheral blood. These TCRs come from a woman aged 25-40 years with COVID-19, enrolled during active disease.

This rearrangement joins TRBV27 to TRBJ1-4; D might be TRBD1 (5 bases). CDR3 length equals 15 residues. V lost 5 bases and J 8 bases, leaving 18 bases between the germline ends. Germline V gene lookup returns CDR1 MNHEY and CDR2 SMNVEV (reference sequence). This CDR3 reads CASSPRTWVGEKLFF. CDR3 coding DNA: TGTGCCAGCAGTCCTCGGACATGGGTTGGGGAAAAACTGTTTTTT. Filled out from reference TRBV27 and TRBJ1-4, the complete variable domain reads EAQVTQNPRYLITVTGKKLTVTCSQNMNHEYMSWYRQDPGLGLRQIYYSMNVEVTDKGDVPEGYKVSRKEKRNFPLILESPSPNQTSLYFCASSPRTWVGEKLFFGSGTQLSVL.

This chain connects TRBV11-2 to TRBJ2-7; D unclear. Germline loops: CDR1 SGHAT, CDR2 FQNNGV. Trimming stripped 1 base from V and 3 bases from J, with 16 bases between. The CDR3 runs to 16 residues. The chain's CDR3 is CASSLVPLSRRYEQYF. CDR3 bases: TGTGCCAGCAGCTTAGTTCCCCTTTCCAGGCGCTACGAGCAGTACTTC. The full variable domain, with the rest looked up from reference TRBV11-2 and TRBJ2-7, is EAGVAQSPRYKIIEKRQSVAFWCNPISGHATLYWYQQILGQGPKLLIQFQNNGVVDDSQLPKDRFSAERLKGVDSTLKIQPAKLEDSAVYLCASSLVPLSRRYEQYFGPGTRLTVT.

The chain joins TRBV18 to TRBJ2-2; 11 bases align to TRBD1. V was clipped by 3 bases and J by 6 bases; unmatched bases: 9. Looked up from germline, CDR1 is KGHSH and CDR2 is LQKENI. The CDR3 spans 17 residues. CDR3 amino acids: CASSPQRTGGSSGELFF. Written as DNA, the CDR3 is TGTGCCAGCTCACCCCAAAGGACAGGGGGCTCATCCGGGGAGCTGTTTTTT.

The chain recombines TRBV11-3 with TRBJ2-3; perhaps TRBD2 as D (5 bases). With 1 base removed from V and 8 bases from J, the gap between germline ends came to 10 bases. The CDR3 covers 13 residues. From germline, CDR1 is SGHNT and CDR2 YENEEA. The CDR3 loop reads CASSLGRSGTQYF. Here the CDR3 DNA reads TGTGCCAGCAGCTTAGGGAGGTCGGGTACGCAGTATTTT.

V and J are TRBV4-2 and TRBJ1-5; maybe TRBD1 (6 bases). V lost 0 bases to trimming and J lost 9 bases, with 15 bases between them. The CDR3 has 15 amino acids. Germline-derived CDR1 and CDR2 are LGHNA and YNFKEQ. CDR3 sequence (DNA): TGTGCCAGCAGCCAAGATAGACAGGCCGCGGGGCCCCAGCATTTT. Encoded protein: CASSQDRQAAGPQHF.

Remarks on this clone: Additional DNA sequences in this sample encode the identical CDR3. The genes are TRBV9 and TRBJ2-5; 12 nucleotides match TRBD2. CDR1 and CDR2 from the germline V gene are SGDLS and YYNGEE. This CDR3 has 15 amino acids. After removal of 0 bases from V and 5 bases from J, the junction contained 2 bases not matched to a gene. CDR3 DNA sequence: TGTGCCAGCAGCGTAGTCGGACTAGCGGGGGAGACCCAGTACTTC. This sequence encodes CASSVVGLAGETQYF.

This clone showed up just a few times. V usage is TRBV9 and J usage is TRBJ2-5, with D tentatively TRBD1 (6 bases). Germline V gene sequence: CDR1 SGDLS, CDR2 YYNGEE. The V and J ends lost 6 bases and 1 base respectively, with 16 bases between them. The CDR3 is 15 residues long. CDR3 nucleotides: TGTGCCAGCACCCCTTCGACAGGACGCCAAGAGACCCAGTACTTC. Translating it yields CASTPSTGRQETQYF.

This clone showed up just a few times. CDR3 nucleotide sequence: TGTGCCAGCAGTTACGATCGACAGGGACTTAACTATGGCTACACCTTC. This encodes CASSYDRQGLNYGYTF. This chain uses TRBV6-2 or TRBV6-3 with TRBJ1-2; 7 bases agree with TRBD1. The V gene end was trimmed by 2 bases and the J gene end by 1 base; junction bases not matched to a gene: 7. Germline lookup yields CDR1 MNHEY and CDR2 SVGEGT. This CDR3 has 16 amino acids.

The genes are TRBV24-1 and TRBJ1-1; TRBD1 agrees at 7 bases. CDR1 KGHDR and CDR2 SFDVKD come from the germline V gene. Trimming removed 8 bases from V and 4 bases from J; junction bases left unmatched: 6. This CDR3 has 13 residues. The CDR3 protein is CATKKGAGTEAFF. The CDR3 DNA sequence: TGTGCCACCAAGAAGGGGGCGGGCACTGAAGCTTTCTTT.

The genes are TRBV18 and TRBJ1-3, with 8 bases lining up with TRBD1. Unmatched junction bases numbered 6, after V lost 5 bases and J lost 0 bases. The CDR3 runs 16 residues. Looked up from germline, CDR1 is KGHSH and CDR2 is LQKENI. In DNA, the CDR3 is TGTGCCAGCTCATCGGACAGGGACGGCTCTGGAAACACCATATATTTT. Protein sequence: CASSSDRDGSGNTIYF.

The genes are TRBV11-2 and TRBJ2-1; 10 bases map to TRBD2. The V and J ends lost 3 bases and 8 bases, in that order; junction bases with no gene match: 4. Germline V gene sequence: CDR1 SGHAT, CDR2 FQNNGV. The CDR3 spans 14 residues. Here the CDR3 DNA reads TGTGCCAGCAGCTTTAGCGGGGGGAAAGATGAGCAGTTCTTC. This translates into CASSFSGGKDEQFF.

In its sample, this clone was seen a few times. The rearrangement joins TRBV7-9 to TRBJ1-1, with 7 bases that match TRBD1. The CDR3 is 15 amino acids. V was clipped by 5 bases and J by 3 bases; unmatched bases: 9. Germline-derived CDR1 and CDR2 are SEHNR and FQNEAQ (reference sequence). CDR3 sequence reads: CASSVDRARDTEAFF. CDR3 bases: TGTGCCAGCAGCGTCGACAGGGCGCGGGACACTGAAGCTTTCTTT.

The chain uses TRBV4-1 and TRBJ2-1; 7 bases are shared with TRBD2. The germline gives CDR1 MGHRA, CDR2 YSYEKL. The ends lost 0 bases at V and 6 bases at J; junction bases unmatched: 11. The CDR3 totals 17 residues. The CDR3 spells CASSQESWRELVNEQFF. The CDR3 bases are TGCGCCAGCAGCCAAGAGAGTTGGCGGGAGCTGGTCAATGAGCAGTTCTTC.

This clone was observed a single time. CDR3 DNA sequence: TGTGCCAGCAGCTTAGTTTGGGGAGGAACGGCTGAAGCTTTCTTT. It translates to CASSLVWGGTAEAFF. This chain joins TRBV7-8 and TRBJ1-1; D not resolved. The germline V gene encodes CDR1 SGHVS and CDR2 FQNEAQ. Trimming shortened V by 1 base and J by 6 bases, and 15 bases separated the two germline ends. CDR3 length: 15 residues.

The rearrangement joins TRBV6-5 to TRBJ1-4; 7 nucleotides line up with TRBD1. J lost 6 bases, V lost 0 bases, and 1 base had no gene match. Germline V lookup: CDR1 MNHEY, CDR2 SVGAGI. CDR3 length equals 14 residues. The CDR3 DNA follows: TGTGCCAGCAGTTACTCAGGGACAGATGAAAAACTGTTTTTT. Encoded protein: CASSYSGTDEKLFF.

The chain joins TRBV9 to TRBJ1-4; tentative D call: TRBD1 (5 bases). V lost 0 bases to trimming and J lost 8 bases, with 14 bases between them. The germline V gene has CDR1 SGDLS and CDR2 YYNGEE. This CDR3 is 15 amino acids long. This CDR3 is CASSVAGGRLEKLFF. CDR3 sequence (DNA): TGTGCCAGCAGCGTAGCCGGGGGTCGACTCGAAAAACTGTTTTTT.

This clone was picked up one time. For the CDR3, the DNA is TGTGCCAGCAGTCCAACACCACAGGGGTACGAGCAGTACGTC. It specifies CASSPTPQGYEQYV. The rearrangement uses TRBV27 and TRBJ2-7, with 7 bases matching TRBD1. CDR3 length: 14 residues. The germline V gene encodes CDR1 MNHEY and CDR2 SMNVEV (reference sequence). V trimming: 5 bases; J trimming: 4 bases; junction bases outside the gene matches: 8.

This clone was detected ten times or more. The rearrangement joins TRBV27 to TRBJ2-7; the match to TRBD1 covers 7 bases. This CDR3 is built from 20 residues. Germline assignment: CDR1 MNHEY and CDR2 SMNVEV (reference sequence). V shed 5 bases and J 1 base; nucleotides not matched to a gene: 23. The chain's CDR3 is CASSPRIGTTGTVRSYEQYF. The DNA for the CDR3 is TGTGCCAGCAGTCCACGAATCGGCACAACAGGGACAGTCCGGTCCTACGAGCAGTACTTC.

The J gene is TRBJ2-3, the V gene TRBV29-1, with a tentative D call TRBD1 (6 bases). CDR3 length equals 16 residues. The germline CDR1 and CDR2 sequences are SQVTM and ANQGSEA. V was shortened by 1 base and J by 2 bases, with 16 bases between the two germline ends. DNA of the CDR3: TGCAGCGTTGAAGGGGCAGGGCGGACAGTCACAGATACGCAGTATTTT. The encoded protein is CSVEGAGRTVTDTQYF.